This T cell receptor (beta chain) was identified during a study of OX40 agonist ivuxolimab in advanced cancers. Points from the study as a whole: Expanded clones were, on average, more numerous among CD8+ T cells than CD4+. At 0.1 to 3.0 mg/kg, CD4+ and CD8+ blood T cells expanded clonally by week 6. Low normalized T-cell clonal expansion was also seen in some nonresponders.

Patients who had autoimmune disease history or got systemic immunosuppression were left out. Between the trimmed V and J ends, which lost 7 bases and 8 bases, there was a span of 14 bases. Looked up from germline, CDR1 is LNHNV and CDR2 is YYDKDF (reference sequence). The CDR3 is 13 residues long. TCRdb's copy holds only in-frame clones and misses some; the assay was immunoSEQ multiplex PCR. The sample comprises over 100,000 clones, more than 80% of which are singletons, and 0.55% to 0.7% rests with the top ten. Concerning this clone: The antigen remains unidentified.

The genes are TRBV15 and TRBJ1-4; D remains unclear. Source: CD4+ or CD8+ T cells sorted from blood, taken in a trial of the OX40 agonist ivuxolimab. The sequence derives from an adult with an advanced solid tumor such as melanoma, head and neck, liver or kidney cancer. This CDR3 reads CATTSSRREKLFF. The DNA for the CDR3 is TGTGCCACCACTAGTAGCAGGCGCGAAAAACTGTTTTTT.